This T cell receptor (beta chain) was captured by sequencing in a study of early T cells in non-severe SARS-CoV-2 infection. Notes on the study in general: Private and CD4 specificities were missed by VDJdb matching, skewed to anti-spike CD8.

Trimming took off 4 bases at V and 1 base at J, with 8 bases between the two ends. The CDR3 extends over 15 amino acids. Looked up from germline, CDR1 is SGHTA and CDR2 is FQGTGA. The protocol attached unique molecular identifiers to individual cDNA molecules. MiXCR was run by TCRdb on the 5' RACE reads, yielding one entry per CDR3 protein. The table lists 70,000 to 90,000 distinct CDR3 sequences, about 16% of them singletons. This clonotype has at least ten counts. Its antigen is unknown. This clonotype was sampled from an adult who was a healthcare worker with PCR-confirmed SARS-CoV-2 infection or an uninfected control (not recorded which). The rearrangement uses TRBV7-3 and TRBJ2-6; D not certain. Sequenced material: whole blood. The CDR3 loop is CASSYLNSGANVLTF. The DNA for the CDR3 is TGTGCCAGCAGCTATCTTAATTCTGGGGCCAACGTCCTGACTTTC.